These 29 T cell receptor beta chains share one sample of origin, sequenced in a study of cytomegalovirus exposure and HLA in healthy donors. This PCR relied on a set of 60 Vbeta primers and 13 Jbeta primers. Assay: immunoSEQ multiplex PCR; the TCRdb copy retains only in-frame clones and omits some. The table includes approximately 81,000 clones, approximately 84% detected once. Sequencing was carried out using PBMCs. These receptors were obtained from a woman in her fifties or sixties in good health and CMV-seronegative.

The chain has TRBV4-2 and TRBJ1-2; TRBD1 is a possible D gene (5 bases). CDR3 length equals 13 residues. Germline V lookup: CDR1 LGHNA, CDR2 YNFKEQ. V lost 5 bases and J 4 bases, leaving 11 bases between the germline ends. The chain's CDR3 is CASSETGPYGYTF. The CDR3 DNA is TGTGCCAGCAGCGAAACAGGACCCTATGGCTACACCTTC.

With respect to this clone: At one end the junction does not follow the germline gene, possibly because of a read error. The same CDR3 also results from other DNA sequences found in this sample. The gene calls are TRBV2 and TRBJ1-2; 10 nucleotides agree with TRBD1. CDR1 SNHLY and CDR2 FYNNEI come from the germline V gene. The CDR3 has 16 residues. CDR3 amino acids: CASSDLQTGGYYGYTF. In nucleotides, the CDR3 is TGTGCCAGCAGTGATCTCCAGACAGGGGGCTACTACGGCTACACCTTC.

The rearrangement joins TRBV7-2 to TRBJ2-7; 10 positions agree with TRBD1. V dropped 5 bases and J dropped 0; count of bases not matched to a gene: 4. The germline V gene has CDR1 SGHTA and CDR2 FQGNSA. The CDR3 spans 15 residues. The CDR3, as DNA: TGTGCCAGCAGCGTATGGACAGGGGGCTCCTACGAGCAGTACTTC. Residues: CASSVWTGGSYEQYF.

The gene calls are TRBV7-9 and TRBJ1-3; weak D call: TRBD1 (6 bases). The V gene's germline CDR1 is SEHNR and CDR2 FQNEAQ (reference sequence). There are 14 residues in the CDR3. Deletions cut 3 bases from V and 2 bases from J, with 8 bases between. The chain's CDR3 is CASSFEGAGNTIYF. The CDR3, as DNA: TGTGCCAGCAGCTTCGAGGGGGCTGGAAACACCATATATTTT.

This chain connects TRBV10-3 to TRBJ2-3; TRBD2 might be the D (5 bases). This CDR3 contains 13 residues. Germline lookup yields CDR1 ENHRY and CDR2 SYGVKD. The V end was cut by 4 bases, the J end by 5 bases, with 10 bases between. CDR3 in DNA: TGTGCCATCAGTGCGGAGCGGAGAGATACGCAGTATTTT. As protein: CAISAERRDTQYF.

V usage is TRBV27 and J usage is TRBJ2-1, with 7 bases identical to TRBD1. This CDR3 is 13 amino acids long. J was trimmed by 7 bases and V by 6 bases; bases with no gene match: 6. Germline lookup yields CDR1 MNHEY and CDR2 SMNVEV (reference sequence). The CDR3 nucleotides are TGTGCCAGCAGAGTTACAGGGGTGAATGAGCAGTTCTTC. Translating gives CASRVTGVNEQFF.

The gene calls are TRBV5-1 and TRBJ2-1; D gene uncertain. This CDR3 has 14 residues. V was cut by 2 bases and J by 1 base, with 7 bases left in between. The germline gives CDR1 SGHRS, CDR2 YFSETQ. CDR3 sequence: CASSLQNSYNEQFF. CDR3 nucleotides: TGCGCCAGCAGCTTACAGAATTCCTACAATGAGCAGTTCTTC.

The chain uses TRBV18 and TRBJ1-1, with D perhaps TRBD1 (5 bases). Germline V gene sequence: CDR1 KGHSH, CDR2 LQKENI. The V end was cut by 4 bases, the J end by 4 bases, with 16 bases between. CDR3 size: 15 residues. CDR3 in amino acids: CASSLGARAITEAFF. CDR3 DNA: TGTGCCAGCTCACTAGGGGCCAGAGCAATCACTGAAGCTTTCTTT.

The gene calls are TRBV14 and TRBJ1-4, with TRBD1 matching 9 bases. V lost 5 bases and J lost 14; bases outside the gene matches: 9. The CDR3 has 13 residues. Germline loops: CDR1 SGHDN, CDR2 FVKESK. CDR3 protein: CASSVPGTGNLFF. The CDR3 nucleotides read TGTGCCAGCAGCGTACCCGGGACAGGGAATCTGTTTTTT.

The rearrangement uses TRBV5-1 and TRBJ1-5, with 7 bases matching TRBD1. The CDR3 sequence is 14 residues long. V was clipped by 4 bases and J by 5 bases; unmatched bases: 6. Germline CDR1 SGHRS, CDR2 YFSETQ. The CDR3, as DNA: TGCGCCAGCAGCCCCGGGACAGCTGATCAGCCCCAGCATTTT. It codes for CASSPGTADQPQHF.

This chain joins TRBV11-2 and TRBJ2-3, with D possibly matching TRBD2 (6 bases). The CDR3 contains 14 residues. From germline, CDR1 is SGHAT and CDR2 FQNNGV. V dropped 1 base and J dropped 4 bases, with 9 bases sitting between them. The CDR3 here is CASSLGGGADTQYF. In DNA form, the CDR3 reads TGTGCCAGCAGCTTAGGAGGAGGGGCAGATACGCAGTATTTT.

This clone was found once. The chain couples TRBV4-1 to TRBJ2-2; 11 bases align to TRBD2. The V gene end was trimmed by 4 bases and the J gene end by 1 base; junction bases not matched to a gene: 2. CDR1 and CDR2 (germline): MGHRA, YSYEKL. CDR3 length: 16 residues. CDR3 protein: CASSLGTSGNTGELFF. The DNA for the CDR3 is TGCGCCAGCAGCCTCGGGACTAGCGGGAACACCGGGGAGCTGTTTTTT.

The chain links TRBV11-2 to TRBJ2-5, with D possibly TRBD1 on 5 matching bases. Germline CDR1 and CDR2: SGHAT and FQNNGV. The V gene lost 5 bases and the J gene lost 3 bases, with 19 bases spanning the gap. This CDR3 is 16 amino acids long. In DNA form, the CDR3 reads TGTGCCAGCAGCCCTAGTGGTGGCAGGACAAAAGAGACCCAGTACTTC. Protein: CASSPSGGRTKETQYF.

The chain employs TRBV6-5 and TRBJ2-3; tentative D call: TRBD2 (6 bases). V gave up 0 bases and J gave up 6 bases, with 13 bases separating them. Germline CDR1 and CDR2: MNHEY and SVGAGI. The CDR3 is made up of 15 amino acids. The CDR3 DNA reads as TGTGCCAGCAGTTACTCTCGGGAGAGAGTCGATACGCAGTATTTT. This encodes CASSYSRERVDTQYF.

V usage is TRBV4-1 and J usage is TRBJ1-5, with D possibly being TRBD1 (5 bases). Germline V gives CDR1 MGHRA, CDR2 YSYEKL. Trimming took off 1 base at V and 11 bases at J, with 18 bases between the two ends. There are 15 residues in the CDR3. The CDR3 loop reads CASSQGPGGLGAQHF. CDR3 nucleotides: TGCGCCAGCAGCCAAGGCCCCGGGGGTCTCGGGGCCCAGCATTTT.

This clone has a handful of counts. The chain recombines TRBV6-6 with TRBJ2-3; 7 bases align to TRBD1. The V segment lost 6 bases and the J segment 6 bases; nucleotides outside the gene matches: 12. The CDR3 has 15 amino acids. CDR1 MNHNY and CDR2 SVGAGI come from the germline V gene (reference sequence). The CDR3 here is CASSHDRDLVDTQYF. The CDR3 nucleotides are TGTGCCAGCAGCCACGACAGGGACCTAGTGGATACGCAGTATTTT.

This chain's CDR3 is CASSHPGTGGTDTQYF. The CDR3 nucleotides are TGTGCCAGCAGCCACCCCGGGACAGGGGGCACAGATACGCAGTATTTT. V is TRBV11-3 and J is TRBJ2-3; 10 bases fit TRBD1. The V and J ends lost 5 bases and 1 base, in that order; junction bases with no gene match: 6. In germline, CDR1 is SGHNT, CDR2 YENEEA. The CDR3 extends over 16 amino acids.

The chain uses TRBV10-3 and TRBJ1-1, with 7 positions matching TRBD1. V lost 4 bases to trimming and J lost 5 bases; unmatched junction nucleotides: 7. The CDR3 covers 14 residues. CDR1 and CDR2 from the germline V gene are ENHRY and SYGVKD. The CDR3 DNA follows: TGTGCCATCAGTGGGGCACAGGGGAGGACTGAAGCTTTCTTT. Protein product: CAISGAQGRTEAFF.

Remarks on this clone: The CDR3 does not end in the conserved phenylalanine or tryptophan, so this is likely a read error. The limits of the CDR3 on the DNA are not certain, so only TCRdb's listed CDR3 is given. The same CDR3 also results from other DNA sequences found in this sample. V is TRBV29-1 and J is TRBJ1-1; the table's D call, TRBD1, has no DNA check behind it. The CDR3 numbers 15 amino acids, ends counted. Germline V gives CDR1 SQVTM, CDR2 ANQGSEA. This CDR3 reads CSVEEEGAAVFVLTL.

DNA for the CDR3: TGTGCCAGCAGCTTTGGGCGGGGTCTGTCCTACGGCTACACCTTC. It encodes CASSFGRGLSYGYTF. The chain links TRBV7-9 to TRBJ1-2, with D unresolved. Germline V gene data show CDR1 as SEHNR and CDR2 as FQNEAQ (reference sequence). Between the trimmed V and J ends, which lost 3 bases and 8 bases, there was a span of 19 bases. This CDR3 has 15 residues.

A note on this clone: One end of the junction varies from germline; a read error may be responsible. V usage is TRBV6-1 and J usage is TRBJ1-1; 9 positions match TRBD1. CDR3 size: 14 residues. Looked up from germline, CDR1 is MNHNS and CDR2 is SASEGT. The CDR3 spells CAGRTGDPNTEAFF. In nucleotides, the CDR3 is TGTGCCGGCAGGACAGGGGATCCGAACACTGAAGCTTTCTTT.

V usage is TRBV5-6 and J usage is TRBJ1-2; the match to TRBD1 covers 9 bases. Germline-derived CDR1 and CDR2 are SGHDT and YYEEEE. V lost 4 bases to trimming and J lost 5 bases; unmatched junction nucleotides: 6. This CDR3 has 14 amino acids. The CDR3, as DNA: TGTGCCAGCAGCCTCGACAGGGGGGGATATGGCTACACCTTC. It encodes CASSLDRGGYGYTF.

V is TRBV6-5 and J is TRBJ2-1, with TRBD2 as a possible D gene (6 bases). Trimming took off 0 bases at V and 6 bases at J, with 15 bases between the two ends. The CDR3 consists of 16 residues. Germline V lookup: CDR1 MNHEY, CDR2 SVGAGI. The CDR3 sequence: CASSYSPTGAGNEQFF. Here the CDR3 DNA reads TGTGCCAGCAGTTACTCTCCGACGGGAGCGGGCAATGAGCAGTTCTTC.

This clone was counted only a few times. The gene calls are TRBV5-4 and TRBJ2-1; the match to TRBD2 covers 7 bases. This CDR3 region has 15 residues. The germline V gene encodes CDR1 SGHNT and CDR2 YYREEE (reference sequence). V gave up 0 bases and J gave up 6 bases; unmatched junction bases: 6. The CDR3 spells CASSLAARGSNEQFF. The CDR3 nucleotides read TGTGCCAGCAGCTTGGCGGCGCGGGGGTCCAATGAGCAGTTCTTC.

The chain is built from TRBV21-1 and TRBJ1-1; TRBD1 was called by the table and not checked on the DNA. TRBV21-1 constitutes a pseudogene. This CDR3 contains 17 residues. CDR3 sequence (DNA): TGTGCCAGCAGCAAAGAGCCCGGGACAGGGAGGGACACTGAAGCTTTCTTT. Its protein product is CASSKEPGTGRDTEAFF.

This clone was seen a single time. This sequence joins TRBV7-6 and TRBJ1-4; 8 nucleotides align to TRBD1. Germline lookup yields CDR1 SGHVS and CDR2 FNYEAQ. This CDR3 region has 15 residues. V shed 5 bases, J shed 4 bases, and the junction held 6 bases outside the gene matches. The CDR3 bases are TGTGCCAGCAGCCCGACCAGGGGGCTTAATGAAAAACTGTTTTTT. This encodes CASSPTRGLNEKLFF.

The chain uses TRBV11-2 and TRBJ2-5, with TRBD2 matching 8 bases. V was clipped by 5 bases and J by 4 bases; unmatched bases: 18. This CDR3 comprises 18 residues. The germline V gene encodes CDR1 SGHAT and CDR2 FQNNGV. In DNA, the CDR3 is TGTGCCAGCAGCCTGATTAGCGGGGCCATTCGGTCAGGAGAGACCCAGTACTTC. Encoded protein: CASSLISGAIRSGETQYF.

The chain employs TRBV6-5 and TRBJ2-1; tentatively, D is TRBD2 (6 bases). Per the germline V gene, CDR1 is MNHEY and CDR2 is SVGAGI. Trimming shortened V by 6 bases and J by 0 bases, and 12 bases separated the two germline ends. The CDR3 totals 15 residues. The CDR3 nucleotides read TGTGCCAGCAGAACCAGCGGGTCCTCCTACAATGAGCAGTTCTTC. This gives the protein CASRTSGSSYNEQFF.

The chain is built from TRBV19 and TRBJ1-2; TRBD1 might be the D (5 bases). V lost 7 bases and J lost 8, with 14 bases in between. Germline assignment: CDR1 LNHDA and CDR2 SQIVND (reference sequence). The CDR3 is 12 residues long. CDR3 nucleotides: TGTGCCAGTATGGGGCAGGCAGAGGGCTACACCTTC. This translates into CASMGQAEGYTF.